These 31 T cell receptor beta chains were sequenced from one sample in a study of blood T cell repertoires in COVID-19. Data came from immunoSEQ multiplex PCR; TCRdb stores just in-frame clones and leaves some out. There are 280,000 or so clones in the sample; approximately 90% occur only once, and roughly an eighth lies in the top ten. The sample was peripheral blood. The receptors here all came from a woman aged 60-75 years with acute or convalescent COVID-19.

This chain uses TRBV29-1 with TRBJ2-7; 9 bases agree with TRBD1. The J segment lost 2 bases and the V segment lost 3 bases, leaving 5 bases of the junction unmatched. The germline V gene encodes CDR1 SQVTM and CDR2 ANQGSEA. The CDR3 covers 14 residues. The CDR3 DNA reads TGCAGCGTTGAGACACGGGACAGGGCCTACGAGCAGTACTTC. Its protein product is CSVETRDRAYEQYF.

This clone was counted at least ten times. V and J are TRBV30 and TRBJ2-1; no firm D call. V dropped 7 bases and J dropped 8 bases, with 12 bases sitting between them. CDR1 and CDR2 from the germline V gene are GTSNPN and SVGIG (reference sequence). The CDR3 is 11 residues long. The CDR3 loop reads CAYSSDDEQFF. CDR3 DNA sequence: TGTGCCTACAGTTCCGACGATGAGCAGTTCTTC.

The chain uses TRBV7-9 and TRBJ1-1; tentative D call: TRBD1 (5 bases). The CDR3 is 16 amino acids. Germline-derived CDR1 and CDR2 are SEHNR and FQNEAQ (reference sequence). V lost 1 base, J lost 0 bases, and 12 bases lay in between. CDR3 nucleotides: TGTGCCAGCAGCTTAGGCCATCGGGGGGTGAACACTGAAGCTTTCTTT. Its protein is CASSLGHRGVNTEAFF. Full variable domain (missing parts from reference TRBV7-9 and TRBJ1-1): DTGVSQNPRHKITKRGQNVTFRCDPISEHNRLYWYRQTLGQGPEFLTYFQNEAQLEKSRLLSDRFSAERPKGSFSTLEIQRTEQGDSAMYLCASSLGHRGVNTEAFFGQGTRLTVV.

The chain is built from TRBV27 and TRBJ2-2; a possible D gene is TRBD2 (5 bases). V dropped 5 bases and J dropped 6 bases, with 13 bases sitting between them. CDR1 and CDR2 from the germline V gene are MNHEY and SMNVEV (reference sequence). The CDR3 runs to 14 residues. The CDR3 DNA reads TGTGCCAGCAGTAAAACTAGATTAGCCGGGGAGCTGTTTTTT. Protein product: CASSKTRLAGELFF.

About this clone itself: Different DNA sequences within this sample yield the same CDR3. The rearrangement uses TRBV12-3 or TRBV12-4 and TRBJ1-2; D is undetermined. The germline V and J ends were trimmed by 6 bases and 4 bases, with 6 bases remaining between them. The CDR3 totals 11 residues. The CDR3 loop reads CASSSGYGYTF. In nucleotides, the CDR3 is TGTGCCAGCAGCTCGGGCTATGGCTACACCTTC.

This clone was recorded a few times. The chain combines TRBV7-3 with TRBJ2-7; no definite D call. The V end lost 0 bases, the J end lost 3 bases, and 12 bases lay between the germline ends. The V gene's germline CDR1 is SGHTA and CDR2 FQGTGA. This CDR3 has 15 residues. For the CDR3, the DNA is TGTGCCAGCAGCTTAACGGTCCAGGCTAACTACGAGCAGTACTTC. Translating gives CASSLTVQANYEQYF.

This chain links TRBV5-1 with TRBJ1-1; possibly TRBD1 for D (6 bases). The CDR3 is made up of 17 amino acids. The V end lost 2 bases, the J end lost 0 bases, and 17 bases lay between the germline ends. Germline V gene lookup returns CDR1 SGHRS and CDR2 YFSETQ. CDR3: CASSLDGRGMMNTEAFF. The CDR3 bases are TGCGCCAGCAGCTTAGATGGCAGGGGTATGATGAACACTGAAGCTTTCTTT.

The chain links TRBV4-2 to TRBJ1-2; 7 positions agree with TRBD1. The germline gives CDR1 LGHNA, CDR2 YNFKEQ. J gave up 2 bases and V 1 base, and 10 bases lay outside the gene matches. CDR3 size: 17 residues. Here the CDR3 reads CASSQAAQGRLNYGYTF. The CDR3 DNA reads TGTGCCAGCAGCCAAGCTGCACAGGGGCGGCTGAACTATGGCTACACCTTC.

The J gene is TRBJ1-4, the V gene TRBV6-5; D is perhaps TRBD1 (5 bases). CDR3 length: 13 amino acids. The germline V gene encodes CDR1 MNHEY and CDR2 SVGAGI. V shed 2 bases and J shed 8 bases, with 9 bases lying between them. CDR3 region: CASSYRGREKLFF. Here the CDR3 DNA reads TGTGCCAGCAGTTACAGGGGAAGGGAAAAACTGTTTTTT.

The genes are TRBV27 and TRBJ1-2, with 9 positions matching TRBD1. The ends lost 3 bases at V and 5 bases at J; junction bases unmatched: 4. The germline gives CDR1 MNHEY, CDR2 SMNVEV (reference sequence). The CDR3 is made up of 14 amino acids. The CDR3 is CASSFLGQGYGYTF. The DNA for the CDR3 is TGTGCCAGCAGTTTCCTGGGACAGGGTTATGGCTACACCTTC.

V gene TRBV6-5 combines with J gene TRBJ1-1, with 9 bases that match TRBD1. The CDR3 sequence is 12 residues long. Germline V lookup: CDR1 MNHEY, CDR2 SVGAGI. Losses at the gene ends were 7 bases for V and 9 bases for J; bases not matched to a gene: 6. CDR3 DNA sequence: TGTGCCAGCACCCTGGGACAGGGAAAAGCTTTCTTT. It specifies CASTLGQGKAFF.

This clone was picked up one time. V usage is TRBV19 and J usage is TRBJ1-5; no definite D call. The CDR3 length is 15 residues. The V gene's germline CDR1 is LNHDA and CDR2 SQIVND (reference sequence). The V end was cut by 3 bases, the J end by 4 bases, with 13 bases between. The CDR3 protein is CASSMGARVNQPQHF. In DNA form, the CDR3 reads TGTGCCAGTAGTATGGGAGCAAGGGTGAATCAGCCCCAGCATTTT. Looking up the rest from reference TRBV19 and TRBJ1-5 gives the full variable domain: DGGITQSPKYLFRKEGQNVTLSCEQNLNHDAMYWYRQDPGQGLRLIYYSQIVNDFQKGDIAEGYSVSREKKESFPLTVTSAQKNPTAFYLCASSMGARVNQPQHFGDGTRLSIL.

V is TRBV3-1 (or the pseudogene TRBV3-2) and J is TRBJ2-3; 9 nucleotides agree with TRBD1. This CDR3 spans 15 amino acids. CDR1 is LGHDT, CDR2 YNNKEL, per germline (reference sequence). V shed 5 bases, J shed 4 bases, and the junction held 7 bases outside the gene matches. In DNA, the CDR3 is TGTGCCAGCAGCTTGGGACAGGGCTTGGCAGATACGCAGTATTTT. Protein: CASSLGQGLADTQYF.

This clone has a single count. The chain is built from TRBV7-2 and TRBJ2-6; 7 nucleotides align to TRBD2. This CDR3 contains 15 residues. The germline CDR1 and CDR2 sequences are SGHTA and FQGNSA. Unmatched junction bases numbered 3, after V lost 6 bases and J lost 1 base. The DNA for the CDR3 is TGTGCCAGCAGAATGGGGGGGTCTGGGGCCAACGTCCTGACTTTC. Protein product: CASRMGGSGANVLTF. Based on the CDR3 plus reference TRBV7-2 and TRBJ2-6, the full variable domain is GAGVSQSPSNKVTEKGKDVELRCDPISGHTALYWYRQSLGQGLEFLIYFQGNSAPDKSGLPSDRFSAERTGGSVSTLTIQRTQQEDSAVYLCASRMGGSGANVLTFGAGSRLTVL.

The chain couples TRBV7-9 to TRBJ2-7; 10 positions match TRBD1. The J segment lost 7 bases and the V segment lost 4 bases, leaving 10 bases of the junction unmatched. From germline, CDR1 is SEHNR and CDR2 FQNEAQ (reference sequence). The CDR3 sequence is 15 residues long. CDR3 amino acids: CASSSSGQGVWEQYF. The DNA of the CDR3 is TGTGCCAGCAGCTCCTCCGGACAGGGGGTTTGGGAGCAGTACTTC.

As regards this clone: The same CDR3 also results from other DNA sequences found in this sample. The CDR3 is CASRPGLAGAGELFF. DNA of the CDR3: TGTGCCAGCAGGCCGGGACTAGCGGGAGCCGGGGAGCTGTTTTTT. The chain joins TRBV27 to TRBJ2-2, with 14 bases matching TRBD2. Germline V gives CDR1 MNHEY, CDR2 SMNVEV (reference sequence). There are 15 residues in the CDR3. The junction had 3 bases not matched to a gene; V was cut back by 6 bases and J by 6 bases.

This chain uses TRBV6-5 with TRBJ1-1; 9 nucleotides match TRBD1. The CDR3 extends over 14 amino acids. V shed 5 bases, J shed 4 bases, and the junction held 5 bases outside the gene matches. Germline CDR1 reads MNHEY; CDR2 reads SVGAGI. CDR3 residues: CASSPQGAFTEAFF. CDR3 nucleotides: TGTGCCAGCAGTCCACAGGGGGCTTTCACTGAAGCTTTCTTT.

The gene calls are TRBV14 and TRBJ1-2, with TRBD1 matching over 9 bases. Looked up from germline, CDR1 is SGHDN and CDR2 is FVKESK. The CDR3 consists of 18 residues. V was clipped by 2 bases and J by 0 bases; unmatched bases: 10. For the CDR3, the DNA is TGTGCCAGCAGCCAATTAGGACAGGGGACTTCAGCTAACTATGGCTACACCTTC. It specifies CASSQLGQGTSANYGYTF.

CDR3 amino acids: CASSQRSGGAFF. CDR3 sequence (DNA): TGTGCCAGCAGCCAACGCTCGGGTGGAGCTTTCTTT. The V and J genes are TRBV3-1 (or the pseudogene TRBV3-2) and TRBJ1-1, with D uncertain. V was trimmed by 2 bases and J by 10 bases, leaving 11 bases between them. This CDR3 spans 12 amino acids. Germline V gene data show CDR1 as LGHDT and CDR2 as YNNKEL (reference sequence).

The chain combines TRBV5-1 with TRBJ1-5, with a weak D call TRBD1 (5 bases). There are 19 residues in the CDR3. V was clipped by 1 base and J by 0 bases, with 20 bases between them. CDR1 is SGHRS and CDR2 is YFSETQ in the germline V gene. The CDR3 spells CASSLRFLDTSYSNQPQHF. As DNA, the CDR3 is TGCGCCAGCAGCTTGCGCTTTTTGGACACCAGTTATAGCAATCAGCCCCAGCATTTT.

The chain couples TRBV6-2 or TRBV6-3 to TRBJ2-7; 8 bases align to TRBD1. Germline lookup yields CDR1 MNHEY and CDR2 SVGEGT. The J segment lost 3 bases and the V segment lost 6 bases, leaving 7 bases of the junction unmatched. The length of the CDR3 is 14 residues. CDR3 DNA sequence: TGTGCCAGCAGCCGGACAGGGAACGTCTACGAGCAGTACTTC. Protein: CASSRTGNVYEQYF.

The chain joins TRBV3-1 (or the pseudogene TRBV3-2) to TRBJ2-3; 8 bases match TRBD2. This CDR3 region has 12 residues. The ends lost 10 bases at V and 4 bases at J; junction bases unmatched: 4. The germline gives CDR1 LGHDT, CDR2 YNNKEL (reference sequence). As DNA, the CDR3 is TGTGCCACCAGGCGGGGGGCAGATACGCAGTATTTT. The encoded protein is CATRRGADTQYF.

The V gene is TRBV2, the J gene TRBJ2-1, with D tentatively TRBD2 (6 bases). The CDR3 covers 16 residues. From germline, CDR1 is SNHLY and CDR2 FYNNEI. V was clipped by 4 bases and J by 1 base, with 14 bases between them. The CDR3 protein is CASSGPSAPSYNEQFF. CDR3 DNA sequence: TGTGCCAGCAGTGGCCCTAGCGCCCCGTCCTACAATGAGCAGTTCTTC. The full variable domain, in which reference TRBV2 and TRBJ2-1 provide the parts outside the CDR3, is EPEVTQTPSHQVTQMGQEVILRCVPISNHLYFYWYRQILGQKVEFLVSFYNNEISEKSEIFDDQFSVERPDGSNFTLKIRSTKLEDSAMYFCASSGPSAPSYNEQFFGPGTRLTVL.

V is TRBV19 and J is TRBJ1-1, with D possibly TRBD1 on 6 matching bases. The CDR3 has 14 residues. Germline-derived CDR1 and CDR2 are LNHDA and SQIVND (reference sequence). Trimming took 5 bases from V and 6 from J, leaving 16 bases between them. The CDR3 protein is CASSQQGVSAEAFF. CDR3 nucleotides: TGTGCCAGTAGTCAACAGGGTGTAAGCGCTGAAGCTTTCTTT.

The chain carries TRBV7-2 and TRBJ1-2, with D tentatively TRBD1 (5 bases). CDR3 length equals 14 residues. CDR1 SGHTA and CDR2 FQGNSA come from the germline V gene. V lost 7 bases, J lost 7 bases, and 19 bases lay in between. This chain's CDR3 is CASTPGWGNSGYTF. The DNA for the CDR3 is TGTGCCAGCACCCCAGGGTGGGGTAATAGTGGCTACACCTTC.

This chain joins TRBV7-3 and TRBJ1-2, with a weak D call TRBD1 (5 bases). The CDR3 loop spans 14 amino acids. V dropped 1 base and J dropped 8 bases, with 14 bases sitting between them. Per germline, CDR1 SGHTA and CDR2 FQGTGA. CDR3 amino acids: CASSLMGSGYGYTF. As DNA, the CDR3 is TGTGCCAGCAGCTTAATGGGGTCAGGGTACGGCTACACCTTC.

The J gene is TRBJ2-7, the V gene TRBV2; the match to TRBD2 covers 10 bases. From germline, CDR1 is SNHLY and CDR2 FYNNEI. This CDR3 has 19 amino acids. V shed 7 bases and J 5 bases; nucleotides not matched to a gene: 23. CDR3 in DNA: TGTGCCAGCACTCCCCAACTAGGTCTAGCGGGAGACCGGGGACACGAGCAGTACTTC. Protein sequence: CASTPQLGLAGDRGHEQYF.

This clone turned up a few times. This chain connects TRBV3-1 (or the pseudogene TRBV3-2) to TRBJ2-7, with 10 nucleotides matching TRBD1. CDR3 length: 15 residues. J gave up 4 bases and V 6 bases, and 9 bases lay outside the gene matches. Per the germline V gene, CDR1 is LGHDT and CDR2 is YNNKEL (reference sequence). The CDR3 DNA is TGTGCCAGCAGTCTACCGGGACAGGGGTCGTACGAGCAGTACTTC. Translation gives CASSLPGQGSYEQYF.

The V call is TRBV9, the J call TRBJ1-6, with D tentatively TRBD1 (6 bases). Trimming removed 0 bases from V and 9 bases from J, with 13 bases in between. Germline values: CDR1 SGDLS, CDR2 YYNGEE. The CDR3 runs to 15 residues. The CDR3 region has the DNA TGTGCCAGCAGCGTAGGGGCAGGGGTAGGTTCACCCCTCCACTTT. The encoded protein is CASSVGAGVGSPLHF.

The rearrangement joins TRBV28 to TRBJ2-2; the match to TRBD2 covers 10 bases. The CDR3 sequence is 16 residues long. Losses at the gene ends were 2 bases for V and 8 bases for J; bases not matched to a gene: 8. Germline V gene data show CDR1 as MDHEN and CDR2 as SYDVKM. The CDR3 loop is CASSLGLAGARGELFF. The CDR3 nucleotides read TGTGCCAGCAGTTTAGGGCTAGCGGGAGCCCGAGGGGAGCTGTTTTTT.

The chain has TRBV9 and TRBJ1-2, with TRBD1 identical over 8 bases. CDR1 and CDR2 (germline): SGDLS, YYNGEE. Trimming at V came to 7 bases and at J to 2 bases, leaving 7 bases not matched to a gene. This CDR3 region has 14 residues. The CDR3 DNA is TGTGCCAGCGGCCAGACAGGGGTCAACTATGGCTACACCTTC. Translation gives CASGQTGVNYGYTF.